The source of this T cell receptor beta chain is a study of blood T cell repertoires in COVID-19. At the level of the study: Sources were T cells, B-cell-depleted T cells, or PBMCs; the material itself was cDNA or gDNA.

Cohort 3 donors were reported recovered after two negative PCRs, clearance, or symptom resolution. Trimming removed 2 bases from V and 0 bases from J; junction bases left unmatched: 3. The CDR3 runs 15 residues. Looked up from germline, CDR1 is SGHVS and CDR2 is FQNEAQ. Authors' processing steps: Amplification from reference gene primers served as the basis for estimated nucleated cell counts. Only in-frame clones appear in the TCRdb table, and some are missing; sequencing was by immunoSEQ multiplex PCR. V and J calls and clone size are those listed in that table; D and trimming were worked out from the DNA. The repertoire holds fewer than 200,000 clones, with around 80% as singletons.

The sequenced sample consisted of PBMCs or T cells enriched from blood (not recorded which). This chain uses TRBV7-8 with TRBJ2-7, with 8 positions matching TRBD1. The sequence came from a man in his fifties or sixties who had recovered from COVID-19. CDR3 residues: CASSLWTGSSYEQYF. The CDR3 DNA reads TGTGCCAGCAGCTTATGGACAGGGAGCTCCTACGAGCAGTACTTC.